The clone carrying this T cell receptor beta chain has a single count. Trimming took 4 bases from V and 0 from J, leaving 10 bases between them. The CDR3 totals 15 residues. From germline, CDR1 is SGHTA and CDR2 FQGNSA. The source of the sample is a study of blood T cell repertoires in COVID-19. The protocol was immunoSEQ multiplex PCR, while the TCRdb copy is restricted to in-frame clones and leaves out a portion. The sample lists 210,000 or so clones, approximately 81% occurring once. Categorization into cohorts depended on clinical history that participants reported. The chain joins TRBV7-2 to TRBJ2-1, with D possibly being TRBD1 (5 bases). This sequence originates from a woman in her 50s with acute COVID-19. The sample was PBMCs or T cells enriched from blood (not recorded which). CDR3 sequence reads: CASSSGQGSYNEQFF. The CDR3 nucleotides read TGTGCCAGCAGCTCCGGACAAGGCTCCTACAATGAGCAGTTCTTC.